The present TCR beta chain was sequenced within a study of early T cells in non-severe SARS-CoV-2 infection. Looking at the study overall: Bulk RNA from unsorted whole blood was sequenced; chains were unpaired. General study findings and limits: Anti-spike CD8 specificities were favored by VDJdb matching, whose results missed private and CD4 specificities.

Note on this clonotype: What it binds is unknown.

Individually, cDNA molecules had unique molecular identifiers attached to them. In TCRdb, the 5' RACE reads were re-called with MiXCR into one record per CDR3 protein. The sample holds roughly 60,000 distinct CDR3 sequences; 10% to 15% are singletons and the top ten take roughly 5%. Germline V CDR1 and CDR2: SNHLY, FYNNEI. V lost 6 bases to trimming and J lost 8 bases; unmatched junction nucleotides: 9. This CDR3 comprises 13 residues. V gene TRBV2 combines with J gene TRBJ1-2, with TRBD1 matching over 7 bases. The specimen sequenced was whole blood. The TCR was taken from an adult who was a healthcare worker with PCR-confirmed SARS-CoV-2 infection or an uninfected control (not recorded which). Here the CDR3 reads CASRLQGGKGYTF. In DNA, the CDR3 is TGTGCCAGCAGGTTACAAGGGGGCAAAGGCTACACCTTC.